Sequencing of this T cell receptor beta chain was carried out in a study of cytomegalovirus exposure and HLA in healthy donors. The study, taken as a whole, reports: Previous analysis showed most TCR beta V segments were productive about 87% or about 30% of the time. Some V segments, including TRBV6-2 and TRBV6-3, were excluded as indistinguishable.

PCR amplification relied on 60 Vbeta primers (plus 13 Jbeta primers). Sequencing was performed with immunoSEQ multiplex PCR; in TCRdb, only in-frame clones are kept and a portion is missing. The sample has about 77,000 clones, about 80% seen once; the top ten hold roughly 7.2%. Per germline, CDR1 MRHNA and CDR2 SNTAGT. The CDR3 runs to 15 residues. Trimming at V came to 1 base and at J to 2 bases, leaving 3 bases not matched to a gene. A note on this clone: The antigen is not known.

The specimen sequenced was PBMCs. The chain employs TRBV6-4 and TRBJ2-3; 7 bases match TRBD2. This sequence originates from a woman aged 35 to 49 in good health and CMV-seronegative. CDR3 DNA sequence: TGTGCCAGCAGTGACTTGGGACTATCCACAGATACGCAGTATTTT. It codes for CASSDLGLSTDTQYF.